Given below is one TCR beta chain in context. The sample comes from a study of cytomegalovirus exposure and HLA in healthy donors. In the PCR, 60 Vbeta and 13 Jbeta primers were used. Generated by immunoSEQ multiplex PCR, the TCRdb table keeps only in-frame clones and is missing some. The repertoire consists of 90,000 or so clones, with 65% occurring once and the leading ten covering 5.5% to 6.5%. The V end was cut by 1 base, the J end by 8 bases, with 6 bases between. The CDR3 covers 11 residues. The germline CDR1 and CDR2 sequences are GTSNPN and SVGIG (reference sequence). The chain combines TRBV30 with TRBJ2-1, with D hard to call. The sequenced sample was PBMCs. This clonotype was sampled from a boy aged 10-17 years in good health and CMV-seropositive. The CDR3 here is CAWSGRDEQFF. CDR3 nucleotides: TGTGCCTGGAGTGGCCGGGATGAGCAGTTCTTC.